This is a list of T cell receptor beta chains from one sample in a study of blood T cells in healthy people across ages. TCRdb fed the 5' RACE reads into MiXCR, producing one record per CDR3 protein. The sample gives approximately 800,000 distinct CDR3 sequences, roughly 40% of which show up once; approximately 13% is in the top ten. Sequencing was done on a sample of blood. The receptors come from a young man in good health. CDR3s include the opening cysteine and the closing phenylalanine or tryptophan. The order of the fields is J gene, clone size, V gene, D gene, CDR3 protein, CDR3 DNA. D genes are given only for firm matches. Not every row has a clone size; where given, it reads once, few, many or a size class.

>TRBJ2-7|NA|TRBV11-2|NA
CASSLVWYEQYF
TGTGCCAGCAGCTTGGTGTGGTACGAGCAGTACTTC
>TRBJ1-2|many|TRBV7-6|NA
CASSFQDGGYTF
TGTGCCAGCAGCTTCCAGGATGGCGGCTACACCTTC
>TRBJ2-7|many|TRBV4-2|TRBD1
CASSQTQTGSVEQYF
TGTGCCAGCAGCCAAACCCAGACAGGGTCGGTCGAGCAGTACTTC
>TRBJ1-2|many|TRBV4-1|NA
CASSQDKANYGYTF
TGTGCCAGCAGTCAGGACAAAGCTAACTATGGCTACACCTTC
>TRBJ2-3|many|TRBV6-2/TRBV6-3|TRBD2
CASRGPSGGFGTQYF
TGTGCCAGCAGGGGACCTAGCGGGGGTTTTGGTACGCAGTATTTT
>TRBJ1-1|NA|TRBV6-6|NA
CASSYSAGGGTEAFF
TGTGCCAGCAGTTACTCAGCGGGGGGGGGCACTGAAGCTTTCTTT
>TRBJ1-2|few|TRBV12-3/TRBV12-4|NA
CATTGGNYGYTF
TGTGCGACAACGGGGGGGAACTATGGCTACACCTTC
>TRBJ2-7|few|TRBV7-2|NA
CASSRLDGNYEQYF
TGTGCCAGCAGCCGACTCGACGGAAACTACGAGCAGTACTTC
>TRBJ2-1|NA|TRBV7-2|NA
CASSFTRESSRETQFF
TGTGCCAGCAGCTTTACCCGGGAGAGTAGTAGGGAGACCCAGTTCTTC
>TRBJ2-7|NA|TRBV18|TRBD1
CASSGDSHYEQYF
TGTGCCAGCTCGGGGGACAGTCACTACGAGCAGTACTTC
>TRBJ1-1|NA|TRBV3-1|NA
CASSQAEGNTEAFF
TGTGCCAGCAGCCAAGCGGAAGGGAACACTGAAGCTTTCTTT
>TRBJ2-4|NA|TRBV7-2|NA
CASSLSNRDIQYF
TGTGCCAGCAGCCTCTCGAATCGGGACATTCAGTACTTC
>TRBJ2-7|NA|TRBV6-6|NA
CASSLGGSSDEQYF
TGTGCCAGCAGTCTGGGTGGCAGCTCCGACGAGCAGTACTTC
>TRBJ2-5|NA|TRBV7-9|TRBD2
CASSSGTSSKTQYF
TGTGCCAGCAGCTCCGGGACTAGTAGCAAGACCCAGTACTTC
>TRBJ1-2|few|TRBV2|NA
CASSEGWSYGYTF
TGTGCCAGCAGTGAAGGGTGGTCCTATGGCTACACCTTC
>TRBJ2-7|NA|TRBV20-1|TRBD2
CSTPHRLAGKSYNEQYF
TGCAGTACTCCCCACCGACTAGCGGGTAAATCCTACAATGAGCAGTACTTC
>TRBJ2-3|few|TRBV7-2|NA
CASSLGTAGQYF
TGTGCCAGCAGCTTAGGGACAGCGGGGCAGTATTTT
>TRBJ2-1|many|TRBV3-1|NA
CASSQNLHNEQFF
TGTGCCAGCAGCCAGAATCTCCACAATGAGCAGTTCTTC
>TRBJ2-3|NA|TRBV4-1|TRBD1
CASSHPGTGGPSSADTQYF
TGCGCCAGCAGCCACCCCGGGACAGGGGGCCCGAGTAGCGCAGATACGCAGTATTTT
>TRBJ2-2|NA|TRBV6-5|TRBD2
CASSYRVAGGGELFF
TGTGCCAGCAGTTACCGGGTAGCGGGGGGCGGGGAGCTGTTTTTT
>TRBJ2-7|NA|TRBV5-5|NA
CASSLARVPEDEQYF
TGTGCCAGCAGCTTGGCCCGAGTCCCCGAGGATGAGCAGTACTTC
>TRBJ2-5|NA|TRBV7-9|NA
CASSLPSGARETQYF
TGTGCCAGCAGCTTACCCTCGGGGGCCCGAGAGACCCAGTACTTC
>TRBJ1-2|many|TRBV12-3/TRBV12-4|TRBD1
CASSLTGRNYGYTF
TGTGCCAGCAGTTTGACAGGGCGGAACTATGGCTACACCTTC
>TRBJ1-1|NA|TRBV7-9|NA
CASSPVLTTEAFF
TGTGCCAGCAGCCCCGTCTTGACCACTGAAGCTTTCTTT
>TRBJ2-1|NA|TRBV10-3|NA
CAISAGGVGNNEQFF
TGTGCCATCAGTGCAGGAGGGGTCGGGAACAATGAGCAGTTCTTC
>TRBJ2-5|few|TRBV5-1|TRBD2
CASSFGLEEETQYF
TGCGCCAGCAGCTTCGGACTAGAAGAAGAGACCCAGTACTTC
>TRBJ1-2|many|TRBV29-1|TRBD1
CSVEYRGLYGYTF
TGCAGCGTCGAGTACAGGGGCCTCTATGGCTACACCTTC
>TRBJ2-7|few|TRBV18|TRBD2
CASSPAGTRGDEQYF
TGTGCCAGCTCACCGGCCGGGACTCGGGGGGACGAGCAGTACTTC
>TRBJ2-5|NA|TRBV20-1|NA
CSARGEPGRQETQYF
TGCAGTGCTAGAGGCGAGCCGGGACGCCAAGAGACCCAGTACTTC
>TRBJ2-1|NA|TRBV5-8|NA
CASSLGGNQEAQFF
TGTGCCAGCAGCTTGGGTGGCAACCAAGAGGCCCAGTTCTTC
>TRBJ1-2|few|TRBV9|TRBD1
CASSGDREGGYGYTF
TGTGCCAGCAGCGGGGACAGGGAAGGTGGCTATGGCTACACCTTC
>TRBJ1-2|few|TRBV20-1|NA
CSARLGGHYGYTF
TGCAGTGCTAGATTGGGGGGCCACTATGGCTACACCTTC
>TRBJ1-3|NA|TRBV5-1|NA
CASSPEGGLGNTIYF
TGCGCCAGCAGCCCGGAGGGGGGGCTCGGAAACACCATATATTTT
>TRBJ1-5|few|TRBV20-1|NA
CSARQGHSFDQPQHF
TGCAGTGCTAGACAGGGACACTCTTTTGATCAGCCCCAGCATTTT
>TRBJ1-2|NA|TRBV30|NA
CAWSSPSGQGYTF
TGTGCCTGGAGTTCCCCTTCAGGGCAGGGCTACACCTTC
>TRBJ2-7|few|TRBV7-2|NA
CASSLKGSAYEQYF
TGTGCCAGCAGCTTAAAAGGCTCAGCCTACGAGCAGTACTTC